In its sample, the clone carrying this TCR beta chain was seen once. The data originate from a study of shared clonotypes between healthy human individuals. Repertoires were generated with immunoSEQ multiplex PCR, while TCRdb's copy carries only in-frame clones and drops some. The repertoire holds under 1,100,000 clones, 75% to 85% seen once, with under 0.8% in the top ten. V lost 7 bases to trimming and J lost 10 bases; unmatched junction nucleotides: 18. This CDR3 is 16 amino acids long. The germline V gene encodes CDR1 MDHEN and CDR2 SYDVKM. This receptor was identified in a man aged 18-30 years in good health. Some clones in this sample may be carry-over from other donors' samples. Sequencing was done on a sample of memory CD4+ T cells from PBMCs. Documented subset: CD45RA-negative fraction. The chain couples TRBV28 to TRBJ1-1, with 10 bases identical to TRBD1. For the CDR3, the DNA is TGTGCCAGCATCGAACTTCCGGGACAGGGGCGCAGTGGAGCTTTCTTT. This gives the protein CASIELPGQGRSGAFF.